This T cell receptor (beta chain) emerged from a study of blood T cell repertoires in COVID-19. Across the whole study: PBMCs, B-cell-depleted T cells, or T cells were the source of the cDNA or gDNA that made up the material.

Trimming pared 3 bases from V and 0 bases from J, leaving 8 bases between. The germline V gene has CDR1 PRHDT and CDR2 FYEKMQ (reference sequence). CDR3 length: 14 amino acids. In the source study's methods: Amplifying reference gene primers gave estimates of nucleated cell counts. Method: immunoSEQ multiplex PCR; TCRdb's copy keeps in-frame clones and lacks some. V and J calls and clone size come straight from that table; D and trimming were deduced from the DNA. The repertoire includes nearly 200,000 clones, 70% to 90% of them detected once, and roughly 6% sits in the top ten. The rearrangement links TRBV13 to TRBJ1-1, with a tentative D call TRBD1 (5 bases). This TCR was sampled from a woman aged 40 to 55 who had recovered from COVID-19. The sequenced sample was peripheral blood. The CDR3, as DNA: TGTGCCAGCAGCTTCGGGGGAATGAACACTGAAGCTTTCTTT. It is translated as CASSFGGMNTEAFF.